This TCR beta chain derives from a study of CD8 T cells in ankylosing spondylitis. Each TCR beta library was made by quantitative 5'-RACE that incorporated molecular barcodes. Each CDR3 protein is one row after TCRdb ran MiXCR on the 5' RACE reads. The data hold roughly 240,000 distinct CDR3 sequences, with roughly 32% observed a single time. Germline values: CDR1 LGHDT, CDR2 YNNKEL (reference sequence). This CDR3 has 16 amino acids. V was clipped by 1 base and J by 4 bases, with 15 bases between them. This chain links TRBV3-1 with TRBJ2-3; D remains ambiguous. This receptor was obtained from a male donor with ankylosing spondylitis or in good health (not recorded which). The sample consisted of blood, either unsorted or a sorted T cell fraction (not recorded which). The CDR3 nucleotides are TGTGCCAGCAGCCAAGCGACCCAACGGGCTTCAGATACGCAGTATTTT. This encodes CASSQATQRASDTQYF.